These 13 T cell receptor beta chains were all obtained from the same sample, sequenced in a study of early T cells in non-severe SARS-CoV-2 infection. One entry per CDR3 protein results from TCRdb running MiXCR on the 5' RACE reads. This table has 50,000 or so distinct CDR3 sequences, approximately 13% appearing once. Sequenced material: whole blood. The receptors shown here come from an adult who was a healthcare worker with PCR-confirmed SARS-CoV-2 infection or an uninfected control (not recorded which).

This clonotype was observed at least ten times. The chain employs TRBV20-1 and TRBJ1-5; TRBD1 matches 7 bases. There are 15 residues in the CDR3. In germline, CDR1 is DFQATT, CDR2 SNEGSKA (reference sequence). V was clipped by 5 bases and J by 5 bases; unmatched bases: 12. The CDR3 reads CSAGPTGTPYQPQHF. Written as DNA, the CDR3 is TGCAGTGCTGGCCCGACAGGGACCCCTTATCAGCCCCAGCATTTT.

This clonotype was picked up many times. The J gene is TRBJ1-2, the V gene TRBV5-1, with D possibly being TRBD1 (5 bases). V was clipped by 3 bases and J by 8 bases, with 14 bases between them. This CDR3 contains 13 residues. The germline CDR1 and CDR2 sequences are SGHRS and YFSETQ. The CDR3 nucleotides read TGCGCCAGCAGCTGGGACGGTTCCTGGGGCTACACCTTC. It specifies CASSWDGSWGYTF.

At least ten counts were recorded for this clonotype. The chain couples TRBV6-1 to TRBJ1-6; maybe TRBD1 (6 bases). The germline V gene has CDR1 MNHNS and CDR2 SASEGT. Deletions cut 3 bases from V and 7 bases from J, with 19 bases between. The CDR3 extends over 17 amino acids. DNA of the CDR3: TGTGCCAGCAGTGAGAGGGTTTACAGGGATGAAAATTCACCCCTCCACTTT. It translates to CASSERVYRDENSPLHF.

This clonotype was counted many times. The V call is TRBV5-4, the J call TRBJ2-5; weak D call: TRBD2 (6 bases). Germline V lookup: CDR1 SGHNT, CDR2 YYREEE (reference sequence). Trimming took off 5 bases at V and 3 bases at J, with 17 bases between the two ends. This CDR3 comprises 15 residues. The DNA of the CDR3 is TGTGCCAGCAGTTCCATCGGGGGTAACAAAGAGACCCAGTACTTC. It codes for CASSSIGGNKETQYF. Filled out from reference TRBV5-4 and TRBJ2-5, the complete variable domain reads ETGVTQSPTHLIKTRGQQVTLRCSSQSGHNTVSWYQQALGQGPQFIFQYYREEENGRGNFPPRFSGLQFPNYSSELNVNALELDDSALYLCASSSIGGNKETQYFGPGTRLLVL.

The chain links TRBV6-5 to TRBJ1-1; D remains ambiguous. This CDR3 contains 12 residues. Between the trimmed V and J ends, which lost 6 bases and 1 base, there was a span of 6 bases. CDR1 is MNHEY, CDR2 SVGAGI, per germline. CDR3 bases: TGTGCCAGCAGGAGTTGGAACACTGAAGCTTTCTTT. Residues: CASRSWNTEAFF.

The rearrangement joins TRBV2 to TRBJ2-2, with D uncertain. Germline V gene lookup returns CDR1 SNHLY and CDR2 FYNNEI. The CDR3 has 12 residues. The ends were cut back, 5 bases at V and 5 bases at J, with 6 bases in the middle. CDR3 nucleotides: TGTGCCAGCAGTCTTAGAACCGGGGAGCTGTTTTTT. Residues: CASSLRTGELFF.

This clonotype was counted between two and nine times. V is TRBV2 and J is TRBJ1-2; TRBD1 matches at 10 bases. This CDR3 spans 15 amino acids. From germline, CDR1 is SNHLY and CDR2 FYNNEI. V trimming: 2 bases; J trimming: 8 bases; junction bases outside the gene matches: 8. The DNA for the CDR3 is TGTGCCAGCAGTGAAACAGCCGGGACAGGGGCAGGCTACACCTTC. The encoded protein is CASSETAGTGAGYTF. Filled out from reference TRBV2 and TRBJ1-2, the complete variable domain reads EPEVTQTPSHQVTQMGQEVILRCVPISNHLYFYWYRQILGQKVEFLVSFYNNEISEKSEIFDDQFSVERPDGSNFTLKIRSTKLEDSAMYFCASSETAGTGAGYTFGSGTRLTVV.

This clonotype was found once. The CDR3 DNA reads TGTGCCAGCACCGCTTCGCCAGGGGCTCAAGAGACCCAGTACTTC. It is translated as CASTASPGAQETQYF. The rearrangement uses TRBV6-1 and TRBJ2-5; TRBD1 might be the D (6 bases). With 7 bases removed from V and 2 bases from J, the gap between germline ends came to 17 bases. CDR3 size: 15 residues. Per germline, CDR1 MNHNS and CDR2 SASEGT.

The genes are TRBV7-6 and TRBJ2-3; D is possibly TRBD1 or TRBD2 (5 bases each). The CDR3 is made up of 17 amino acids. Trimming cost V 1 base and J 1 base, with 15 bases left between them. CDR1 is SGHVS and CDR2 is FNYEAQ in the germline V gene. CDR3 DNA: TGTGCCAGCAGCTTAGTCGGGACCAGGCTCGGCACAGATACGCAGTATTTT. Translating gives CASSLVGTRLGTDTQYF.

Comment on this clonotype: Compared with germline, one end of the junction differs, possibly owing to a read error. The genes are TRBV6-6 and TRBJ1-1, with D possibly being TRBD1 (5 bases). Germline CDR1 and CDR2: MNHNY and SVGAGI (reference sequence). CDR3 length: 16 residues. The CDR3 region has the DNA TGTGCCAGCCAAGTTCTTTTCGGGGGACGAGGGACTGAAGTTTTCTTT. Translated, it gives CASQVLFGGRGTEVFF.

This clonotype was seen a handful of times. V gene TRBV28 combines with J gene TRBJ2-7, with 9 bases identical to TRBD1. The length of the CDR3 is 16 residues. V was pared by 6 bases and J by 2 bases, with 11 bases of the junction left unmatched. CDR1 and CDR2 from the germline V gene are MDHEN and SYDVKM. The CDR3 region is CASRTSGTGKPYEQYF. CDR3 sequence (DNA): TGTGCCAGCAGGACCTCCGGGACAGGGAAGCCCTACGAGCAGTACTTC.

This chain uses TRBV6-5 with TRBJ1-1; tentatively, D is TRBD1 (5 bases). This CDR3 is 12 amino acids long. Trimming took 2 bases from V and 8 from J, leaving 9 bases between them. Germline V CDR1 and CDR2: MNHEY, SVGAGI. The CDR3 loop reads CASSYLGQEAFF. The CDR3 DNA is TGTGCCAGCAGTTACCTGGGGCAGGAAGCTTTCTTT.

This clonotype occurred many times. The DNA for the CDR3 is TGTGCCAGCAGTTTCGCCGACAGGACCTATGGCTACACCTTC. Translating gives CASSFADRTYGYTF. The rearrangement links TRBV27 to TRBJ1-2, with D possibly being TRBD1 (6 bases). The germline gives CDR1 MNHEY, CDR2 SMNVEV (reference sequence). This CDR3 is built from 14 residues. Trimming stripped 3 bases from V and 4 bases from J, with 12 bases between.